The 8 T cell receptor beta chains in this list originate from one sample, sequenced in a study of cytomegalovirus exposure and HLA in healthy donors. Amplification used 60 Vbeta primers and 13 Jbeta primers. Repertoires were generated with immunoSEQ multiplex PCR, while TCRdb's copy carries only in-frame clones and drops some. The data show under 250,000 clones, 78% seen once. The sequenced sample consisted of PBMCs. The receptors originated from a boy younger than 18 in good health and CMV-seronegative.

CDR3 amino acids: CASSAALAGGPDTQYF. Here the CDR3 DNA reads TGTGCCAGCAGCGCCGCACTAGCGGGAGGGCCAGATACGCAGTATTTT. The V call is TRBV9, the J call TRBJ2-3, with 13 bases that match TRBD2. The V segment lost 3 bases and the J segment 4 bases; nucleotides outside the gene matches: 5. The CDR3 has 16 residues. Germline CDR1 SGDLS, CDR2 YYNGEE.

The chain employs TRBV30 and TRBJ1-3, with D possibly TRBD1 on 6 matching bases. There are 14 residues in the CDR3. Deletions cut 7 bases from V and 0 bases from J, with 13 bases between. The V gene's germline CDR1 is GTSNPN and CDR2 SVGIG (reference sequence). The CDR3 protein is CASTVRGSGNTIYF. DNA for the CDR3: TGTGCCTCGACCGTCAGGGGCTCTGGAAACACCATATATTTT.

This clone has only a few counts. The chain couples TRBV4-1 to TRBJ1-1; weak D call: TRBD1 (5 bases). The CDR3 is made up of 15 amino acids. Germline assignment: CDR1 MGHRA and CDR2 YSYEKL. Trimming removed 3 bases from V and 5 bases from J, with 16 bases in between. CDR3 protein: CASSQLGGFGTEAFF. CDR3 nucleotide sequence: TGCGCCAGCAGCCAGCTGGGGGGTTTTGGGACTGAAGCTTTCTTT.

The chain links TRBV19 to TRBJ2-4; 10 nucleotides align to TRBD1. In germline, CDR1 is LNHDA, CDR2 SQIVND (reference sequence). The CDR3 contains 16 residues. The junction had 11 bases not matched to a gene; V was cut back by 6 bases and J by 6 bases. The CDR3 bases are TGTGCCAGTAGCTTCCCTCGGGACAGGGGATCAAACATTCAGTACTTC. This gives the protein CASSFPRDRGSNIQYF.

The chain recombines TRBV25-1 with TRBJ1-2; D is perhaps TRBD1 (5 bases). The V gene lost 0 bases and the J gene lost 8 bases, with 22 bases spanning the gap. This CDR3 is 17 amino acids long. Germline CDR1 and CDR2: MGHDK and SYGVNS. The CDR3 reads CASSEYGAKRPREGYTF. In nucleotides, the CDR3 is TGTGCCAGCAGTGAATATGGGGCCAAGCGCCCCCGGGAGGGCTACACCTTC.

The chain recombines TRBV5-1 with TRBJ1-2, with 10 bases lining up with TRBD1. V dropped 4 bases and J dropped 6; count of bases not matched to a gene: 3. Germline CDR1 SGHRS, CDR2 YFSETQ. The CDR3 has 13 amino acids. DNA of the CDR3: TGCGCCAGCAGCACCGGGACAGGGGATGGCTACACCTTC. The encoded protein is CASSTGTGDGYTF.

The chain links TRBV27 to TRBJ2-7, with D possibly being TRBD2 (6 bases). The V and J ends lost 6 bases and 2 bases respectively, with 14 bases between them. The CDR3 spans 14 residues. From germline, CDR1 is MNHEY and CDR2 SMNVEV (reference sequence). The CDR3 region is CASSHGLSPYEQYF. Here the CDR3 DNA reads TGTGCCAGCAGCCATGGACTATCGCCCTACGAGCAGTACTTC.

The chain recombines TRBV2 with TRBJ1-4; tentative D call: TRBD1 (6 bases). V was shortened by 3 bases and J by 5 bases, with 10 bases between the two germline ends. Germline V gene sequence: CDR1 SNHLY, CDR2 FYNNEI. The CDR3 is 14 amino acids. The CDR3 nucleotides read TGTGCCAGCAGTGACCGACAGGTGAATGAAAAACTGTTTTTT. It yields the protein CASSDRQVNEKLFF.